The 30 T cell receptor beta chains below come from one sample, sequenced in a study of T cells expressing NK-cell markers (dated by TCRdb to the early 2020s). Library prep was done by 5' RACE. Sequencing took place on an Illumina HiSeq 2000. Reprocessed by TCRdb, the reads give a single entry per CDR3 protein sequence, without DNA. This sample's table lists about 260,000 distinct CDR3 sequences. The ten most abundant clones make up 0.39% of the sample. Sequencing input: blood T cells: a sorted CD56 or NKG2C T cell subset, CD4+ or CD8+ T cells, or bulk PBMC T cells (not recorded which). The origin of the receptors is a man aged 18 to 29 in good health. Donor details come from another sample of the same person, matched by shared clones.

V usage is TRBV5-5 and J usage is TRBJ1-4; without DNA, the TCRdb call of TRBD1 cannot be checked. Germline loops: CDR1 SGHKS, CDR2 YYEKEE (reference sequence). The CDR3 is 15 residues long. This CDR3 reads CASSFGGATNEKLFF.

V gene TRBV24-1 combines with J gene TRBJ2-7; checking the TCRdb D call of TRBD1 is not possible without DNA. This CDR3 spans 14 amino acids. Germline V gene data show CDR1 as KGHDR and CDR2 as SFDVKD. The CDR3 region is CATRRGQGTYEQYF.

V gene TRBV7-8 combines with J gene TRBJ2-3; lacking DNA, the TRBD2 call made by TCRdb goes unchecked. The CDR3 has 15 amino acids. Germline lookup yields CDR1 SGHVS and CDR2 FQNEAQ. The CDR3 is CASSSRDSVSDTQYF.

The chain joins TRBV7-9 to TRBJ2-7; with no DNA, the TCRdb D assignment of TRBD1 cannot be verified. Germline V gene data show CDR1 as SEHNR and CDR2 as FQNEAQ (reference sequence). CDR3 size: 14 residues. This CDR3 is CASSRGTGIHEQYF.

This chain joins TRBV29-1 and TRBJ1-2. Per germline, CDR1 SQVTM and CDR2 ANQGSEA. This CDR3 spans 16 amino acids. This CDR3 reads CSVEPGQPAGNYGYTF.

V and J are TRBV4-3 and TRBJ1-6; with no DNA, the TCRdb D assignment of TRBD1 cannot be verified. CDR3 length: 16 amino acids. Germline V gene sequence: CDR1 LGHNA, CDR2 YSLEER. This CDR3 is CASSLYDRRLFSPLHF.

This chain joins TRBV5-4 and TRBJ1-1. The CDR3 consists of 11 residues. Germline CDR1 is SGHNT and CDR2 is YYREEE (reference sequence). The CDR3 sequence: CAAGQHGEAFF.

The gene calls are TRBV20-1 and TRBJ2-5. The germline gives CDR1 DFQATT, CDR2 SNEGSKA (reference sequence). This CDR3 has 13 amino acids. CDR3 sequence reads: CSAPVWQQETQYF.

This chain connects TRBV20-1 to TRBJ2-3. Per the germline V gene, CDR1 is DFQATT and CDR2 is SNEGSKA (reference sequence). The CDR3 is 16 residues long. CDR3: CSARDRLRTSTDTQYF.

The CDR3: CATSDYRARGELFF. The chain employs TRBV24-1 and TRBJ2-2; lacking DNA, the TRBD2 call made by TCRdb goes unchecked. Germline V gene lookup returns CDR1 KGHDR and CDR2 SFDVKD. The CDR3 loop spans 14 amino acids.

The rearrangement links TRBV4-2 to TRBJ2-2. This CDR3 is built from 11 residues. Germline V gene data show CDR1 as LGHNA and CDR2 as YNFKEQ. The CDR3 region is CASSRNGELFF.

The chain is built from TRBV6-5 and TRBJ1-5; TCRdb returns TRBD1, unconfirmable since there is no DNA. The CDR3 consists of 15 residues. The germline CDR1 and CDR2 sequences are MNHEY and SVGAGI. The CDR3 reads CASSSGQTSNQPQHF.

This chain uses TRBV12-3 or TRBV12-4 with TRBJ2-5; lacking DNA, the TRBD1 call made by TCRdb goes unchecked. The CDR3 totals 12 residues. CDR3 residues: CASRGVGETQYF.

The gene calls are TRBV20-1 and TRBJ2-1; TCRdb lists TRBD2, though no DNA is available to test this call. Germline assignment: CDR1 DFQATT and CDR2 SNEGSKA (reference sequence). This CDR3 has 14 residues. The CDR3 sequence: CSASQTSDFNEQFF.

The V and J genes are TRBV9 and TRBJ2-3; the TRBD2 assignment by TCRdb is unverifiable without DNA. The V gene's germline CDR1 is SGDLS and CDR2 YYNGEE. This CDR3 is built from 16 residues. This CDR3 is CASSVGPSGSADTQYF.

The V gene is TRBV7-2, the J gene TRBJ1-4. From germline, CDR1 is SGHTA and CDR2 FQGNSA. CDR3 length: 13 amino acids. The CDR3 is CASSLAVQRKLFF.

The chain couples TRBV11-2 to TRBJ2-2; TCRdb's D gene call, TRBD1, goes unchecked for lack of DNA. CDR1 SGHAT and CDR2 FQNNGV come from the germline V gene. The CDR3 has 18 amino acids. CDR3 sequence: CASSPGLAKGGGSGELFF.

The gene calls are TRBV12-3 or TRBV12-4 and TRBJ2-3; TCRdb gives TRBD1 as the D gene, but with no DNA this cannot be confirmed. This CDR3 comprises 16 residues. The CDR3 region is CASTDRGHSSTDTQYF.

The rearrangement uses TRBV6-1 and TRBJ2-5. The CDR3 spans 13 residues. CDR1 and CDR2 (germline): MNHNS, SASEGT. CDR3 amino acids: CASSRIRVETQYF.

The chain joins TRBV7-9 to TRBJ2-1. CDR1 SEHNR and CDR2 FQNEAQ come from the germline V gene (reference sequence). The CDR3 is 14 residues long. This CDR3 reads CASSRGVSENEQFF.

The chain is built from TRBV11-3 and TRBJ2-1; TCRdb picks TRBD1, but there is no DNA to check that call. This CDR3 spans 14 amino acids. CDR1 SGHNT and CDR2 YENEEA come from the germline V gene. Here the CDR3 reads CASSLDHRGGEQFF.

This chain's CDR3 is CASSSPFGTGYGYTF. The chain joins TRBV19 to TRBJ1-2; TCRdb's D gene call, TRBD1, goes unchecked for lack of DNA. Germline CDR1 and CDR2: LNHDA and SQIVND (reference sequence). The CDR3 has 15 amino acids. Full variable domain (rest looked up from reference TRBV19 and TRBJ1-2): DGGITQSPKYLFRKEGQNVTLSCEQNLNHDAMYWYRQDPGQGLRLIYYSQIVNDFQKGDIAEGYSVSREKKESFPLTVTSAQKNPTAFYLCASSSPFGTGYGYTFGSGTRLTVV.

CDR3 region: CASSEISRSRQPQHF. The chain employs TRBV6-1 and TRBJ1-5. Germline CDR1 reads MNHNS; CDR2 reads SASEGT. The CDR3 contains 15 residues.

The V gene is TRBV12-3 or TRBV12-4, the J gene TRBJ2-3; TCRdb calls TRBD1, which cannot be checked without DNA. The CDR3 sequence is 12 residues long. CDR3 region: CASSPGRSTQYF.

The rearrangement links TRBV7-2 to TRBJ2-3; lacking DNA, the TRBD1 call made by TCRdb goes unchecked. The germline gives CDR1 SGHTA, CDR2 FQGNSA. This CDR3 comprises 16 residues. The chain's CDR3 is CASSLAGGKGTDTQYF.

Here the CDR3 reads CSAHWTQEGENTEAFF. The rearrangement joins TRBV20-1 to TRBJ1-1. Germline CDR1 DFQATT, CDR2 SNEGSKA (reference sequence). The CDR3 has 16 amino acids.

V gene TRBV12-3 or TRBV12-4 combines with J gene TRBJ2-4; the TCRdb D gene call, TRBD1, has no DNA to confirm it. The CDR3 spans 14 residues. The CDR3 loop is CASSPDRAHPIQYF.

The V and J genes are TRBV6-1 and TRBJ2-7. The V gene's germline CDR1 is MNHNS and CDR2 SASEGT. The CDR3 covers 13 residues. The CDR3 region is CASTPRQTYEQYF.

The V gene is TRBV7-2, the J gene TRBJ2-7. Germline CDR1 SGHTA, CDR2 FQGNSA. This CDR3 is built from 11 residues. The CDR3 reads CASSLLREQYF.

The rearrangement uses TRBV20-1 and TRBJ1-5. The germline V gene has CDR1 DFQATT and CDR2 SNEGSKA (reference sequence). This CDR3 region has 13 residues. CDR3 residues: CSATDLGGSPQHF.